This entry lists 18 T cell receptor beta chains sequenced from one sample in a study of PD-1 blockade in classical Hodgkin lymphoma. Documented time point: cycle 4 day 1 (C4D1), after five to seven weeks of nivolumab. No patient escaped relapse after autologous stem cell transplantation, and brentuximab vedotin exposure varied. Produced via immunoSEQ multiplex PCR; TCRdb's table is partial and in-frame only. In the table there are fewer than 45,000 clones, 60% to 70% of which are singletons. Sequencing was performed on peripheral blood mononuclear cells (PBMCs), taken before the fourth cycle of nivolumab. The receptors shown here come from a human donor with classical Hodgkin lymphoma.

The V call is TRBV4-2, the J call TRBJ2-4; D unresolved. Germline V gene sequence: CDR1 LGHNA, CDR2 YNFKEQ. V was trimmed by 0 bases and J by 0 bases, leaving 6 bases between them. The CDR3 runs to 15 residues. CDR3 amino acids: CASSQDALAKNIQYF. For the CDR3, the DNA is TGTGCCAGCAGCCAAGATGCGCTAGCCAAAAACATTCAGTACTTC.

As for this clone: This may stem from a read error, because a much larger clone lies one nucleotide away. CDR3 protein: CASSVGGSGGAFTDTQYF. The CDR3 DNA follows: TGTGCCAGCAGCGTAGGGGGTAGCGGGGGGGCCTTCACAGATACGCAGTATTTT. This rearrangement joins TRBV9 to TRBJ2-3; 11 bases match TRBD2. Germline V gene lookup returns CDR1 SGDLS and CDR2 YYNGEE. The CDR3 runs to 18 residues. The V and J ends lost 0 bases and 2 bases, in that order; junction bases with no gene match: 8. Drawing the rest from reference TRBV9 and TRBJ2-3, the complete variable domain is DSGVTQTPKHLITATGQRVTLRCSPRSGDLSVYWYQQSLDQGLQFLIQYYNGEERAKGNILERFSAQQFPDLHSELNLSSLELGDSALYFCASSVGGSGGAFTDTQYFGPGTRLTVL.

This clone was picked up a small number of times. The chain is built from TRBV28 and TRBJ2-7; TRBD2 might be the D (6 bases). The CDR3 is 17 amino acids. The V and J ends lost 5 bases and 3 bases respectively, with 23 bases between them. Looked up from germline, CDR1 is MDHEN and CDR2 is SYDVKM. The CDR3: CASSLNYRTEDYYEQYF. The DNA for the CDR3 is TGTGCCAGCAGTCTCAACTATCGGACGGAGGACTACTACGAGCAGTACTTC.

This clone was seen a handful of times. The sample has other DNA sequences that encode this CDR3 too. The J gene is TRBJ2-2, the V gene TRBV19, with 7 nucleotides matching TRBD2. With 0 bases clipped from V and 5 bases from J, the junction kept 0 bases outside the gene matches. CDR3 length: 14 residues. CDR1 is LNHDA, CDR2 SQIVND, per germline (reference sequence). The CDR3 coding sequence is TGTGCCAGTAGTATAGAAGCGGGAACCGGGGAGCTGTTTTTT. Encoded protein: CASSIEAGTGELFF. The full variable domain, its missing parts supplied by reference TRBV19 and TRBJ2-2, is DGGITQSPKYLFRKEGQNVTLSCEQNLNHDAMYWYRQDPGQGLRLIYYSQIVNDFQKGDIAEGYSVSREKKESFPLTVTSAQKNPTAFYLCASSIEAGTGELFFGEGSRLTVL.

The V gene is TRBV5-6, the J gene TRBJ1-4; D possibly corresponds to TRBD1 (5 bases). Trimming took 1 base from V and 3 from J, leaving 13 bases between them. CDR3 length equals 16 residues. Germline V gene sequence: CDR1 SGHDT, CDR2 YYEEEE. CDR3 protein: CASSLSGAGPNEKLFF. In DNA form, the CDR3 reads TGTGCCAGCAGCTTGAGCGGGGCAGGGCCTAATGAAAAACTGTTTTTT.

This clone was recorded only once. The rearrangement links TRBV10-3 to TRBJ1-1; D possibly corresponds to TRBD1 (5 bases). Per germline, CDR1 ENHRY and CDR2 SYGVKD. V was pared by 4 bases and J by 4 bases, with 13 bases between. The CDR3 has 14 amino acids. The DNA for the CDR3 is TGTGCCATCAGTGGACCCCAGGGCGGCACTGAAGCTTTCTTT. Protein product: CAISGPQGGTEAFF.

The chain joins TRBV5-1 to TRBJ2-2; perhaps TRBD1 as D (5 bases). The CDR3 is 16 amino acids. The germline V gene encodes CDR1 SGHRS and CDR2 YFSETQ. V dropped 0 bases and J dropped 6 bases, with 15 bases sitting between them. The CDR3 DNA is TGCGCCAGCAGCTTGGAAGGCTACGTGACAGCCGGGGAGCTGTTTTTT. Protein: CASSLEGYVTAGELFF.

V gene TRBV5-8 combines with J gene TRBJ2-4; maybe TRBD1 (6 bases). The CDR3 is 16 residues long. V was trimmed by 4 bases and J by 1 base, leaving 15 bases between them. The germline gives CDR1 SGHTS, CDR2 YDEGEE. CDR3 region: CASSTSGRGAKNIQYF. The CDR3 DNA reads TGTGCCAGCAGCACCTCTGGTAGGGGGGCCAAAAACATTCAGTACTTC.

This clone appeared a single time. CDR3 DNA sequence: TGTGCCAGCAGTTACTCCTTCACAACTGCTGAAAAACTGTTTTTT. Translation gives CASSYSFTTAEKLFF. The rearrangement joins TRBV6-5 to TRBJ1-4; D is undetermined. The CDR3 length is 15 residues. The V gene lost 0 bases and the J gene lost 7 bases, with 12 bases spanning the gap. Looked up from germline, CDR1 is MNHEY and CDR2 is SVGAGI.

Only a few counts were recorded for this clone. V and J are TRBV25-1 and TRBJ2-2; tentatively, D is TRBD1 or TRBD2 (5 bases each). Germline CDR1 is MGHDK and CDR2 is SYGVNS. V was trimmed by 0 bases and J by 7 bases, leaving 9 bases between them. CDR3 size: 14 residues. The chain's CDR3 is CASSEYEGHGELFF. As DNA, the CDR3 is TGTGCCAGCAGTGAATATGAGGGGCACGGGGAGCTGTTTTTT.

The CDR3 spells CASSQKAALKGYGYTF. The CDR3 nucleotides read TGCGCCAGCAGCCAGAAGGCGGCGCTCAAGGGCTATGGCTACACCTTC. J is TRBJ1-2 and V is TRBV4-3, with unresolved D. Germline CDR1 is LGHNA and CDR2 is YSLEER. The V and J ends lost 3 bases and 4 bases respectively, with 18 bases between them. The CDR3 is made up of 16 amino acids.

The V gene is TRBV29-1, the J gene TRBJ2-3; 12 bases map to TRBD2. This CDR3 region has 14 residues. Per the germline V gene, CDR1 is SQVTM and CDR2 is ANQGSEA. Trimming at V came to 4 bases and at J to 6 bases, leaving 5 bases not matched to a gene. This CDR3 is CSVGLAGGPDTQYF. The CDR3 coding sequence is TGCAGCGTTGGGCTAGCGGGAGGGCCGGATACGCAGTATTTT.

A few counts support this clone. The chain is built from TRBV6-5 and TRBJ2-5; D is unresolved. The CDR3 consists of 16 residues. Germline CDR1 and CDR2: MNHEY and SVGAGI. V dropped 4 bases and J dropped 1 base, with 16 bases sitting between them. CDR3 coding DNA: TGTGCCAGCAGTTCTCTCTCTGGCGGAGTCCAAGAGACCCAGTACTTC. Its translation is CASSSLSGGVQETQYF.

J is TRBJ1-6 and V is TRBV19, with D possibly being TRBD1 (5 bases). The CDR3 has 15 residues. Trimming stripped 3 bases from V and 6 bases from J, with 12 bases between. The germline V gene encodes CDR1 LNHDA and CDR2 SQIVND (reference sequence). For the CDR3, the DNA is TGTGCCAGTAGTATCGCGGGGGACTTTAATTCACCCCTCCACTTT. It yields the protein CASSIAGDFNSPLHF.

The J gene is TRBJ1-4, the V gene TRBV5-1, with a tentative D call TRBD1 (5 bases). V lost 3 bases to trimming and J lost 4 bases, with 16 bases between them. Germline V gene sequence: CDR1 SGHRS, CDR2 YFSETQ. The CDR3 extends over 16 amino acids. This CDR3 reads CASSSHGLGGNEKLFF. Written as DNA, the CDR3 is TGCGCCAGCAGCTCCCATGGACTGGGGGGTAATGAAAAACTGTTTTTT.

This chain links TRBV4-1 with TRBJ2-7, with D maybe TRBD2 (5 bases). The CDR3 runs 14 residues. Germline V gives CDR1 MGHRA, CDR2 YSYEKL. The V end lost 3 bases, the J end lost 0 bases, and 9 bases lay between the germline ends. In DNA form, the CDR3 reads TGCGCCAGCAGCCACCAGCGGAGCTCCTACGAGCAGTACTTC. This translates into CASSHQRSSYEQYF.

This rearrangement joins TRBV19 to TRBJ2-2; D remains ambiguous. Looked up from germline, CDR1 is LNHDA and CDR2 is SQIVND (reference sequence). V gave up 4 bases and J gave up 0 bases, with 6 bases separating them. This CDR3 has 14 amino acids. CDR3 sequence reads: CASSTYTNTGELFF. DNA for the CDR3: TGTGCCAGTAGTACTTATACGAACACCGGGGAGCTGTTTTTT.

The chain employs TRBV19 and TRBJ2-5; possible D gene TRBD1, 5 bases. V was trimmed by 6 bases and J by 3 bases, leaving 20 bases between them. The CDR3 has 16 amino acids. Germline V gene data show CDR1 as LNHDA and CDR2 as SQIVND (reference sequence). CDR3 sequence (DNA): TGTGCCAGTAGCGGCCCTTCAGGCAGGGCAGAAGAGACCCAGTACTTC. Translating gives CASSGPSGRAEETQYF.